This T cell receptor (beta chain) was documented in a study of cytomegalovirus exposure and HLA in healthy donors. CDR3 size: 16 residues. V dropped 7 bases and J dropped 1 base, with 17 bases sitting between them. Looked up from germline, CDR1 is MDHEN and CDR2 is SYDVKM. TCRdb's copy holds only in-frame clones and misses some; the assay was immunoSEQ multiplex PCR. The profile shows 150,000 to 200,000 clones, around 86% of them singletons. The clonotype comes from a man younger than 30 in good health and CMV-seropositive. The source material was PBMCs. The J gene is TRBJ2-4, the V gene TRBV28; D remains ambiguous. The CDR3 loop reads CASTTLSYEAKNIQYF. DNA of the CDR3: TGTGCCAGCACTACTCTTAGCTACGAGGCCAAAAACATTCAGTACTTC.